This TCR beta chain was recorded in a study of cytomegalovirus exposure and HLA in healthy donors. Study-level points and caveats: Later analysis suggested links between common viral pathogens and several top significant clusters. Researchers catalogued approximately 160 TCR beta chains as cytomegalovirus-associated. At a 0.05 false discovery rate, a later analysis found about 17,000 TCR beta sequences to be associated with HLA alleles.

J gave up 7 bases and V 4 bases, and 7 bases lay outside the gene matches. The CDR3 covers 15 residues. Germline V CDR1 and CDR2: SGDLS, YYNGEE. This clone was counted between two and nine times. Antigen unknown. The PCR employed 60 Vbeta primers together with 13 Jbeta primers. TCRdb's copy holds only in-frame clones and misses some; the assay was immunoSEQ multiplex PCR. The sample carries about 37,000 clones, just under 75% recorded once. The specimen was PBMCs. The source of this sequence is a man aged 30 to 45 in good health and CMV-seronegative. This rearrangement joins TRBV9 to TRBJ2-1; 11 bases are shared with TRBD1. CDR3: CASSFRDRGFNEQFF. The CDR3 DNA follows: TGTGCCAGCAGCTTCCGGGACAGGGGGTTTAATGAGCAGTTCTTC.